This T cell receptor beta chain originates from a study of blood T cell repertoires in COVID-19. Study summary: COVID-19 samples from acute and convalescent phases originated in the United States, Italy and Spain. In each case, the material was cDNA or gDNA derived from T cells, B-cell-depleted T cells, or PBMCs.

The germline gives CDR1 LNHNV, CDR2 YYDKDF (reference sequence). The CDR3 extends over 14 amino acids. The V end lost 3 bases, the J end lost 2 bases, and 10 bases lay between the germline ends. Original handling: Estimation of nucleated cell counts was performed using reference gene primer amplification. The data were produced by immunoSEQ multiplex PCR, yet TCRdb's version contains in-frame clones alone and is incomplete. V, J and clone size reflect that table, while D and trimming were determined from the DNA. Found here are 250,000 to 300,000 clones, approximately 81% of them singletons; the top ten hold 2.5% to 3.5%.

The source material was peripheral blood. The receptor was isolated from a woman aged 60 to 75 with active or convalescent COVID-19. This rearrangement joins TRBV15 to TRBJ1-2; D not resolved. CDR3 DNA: TGTGCCACCAGCAGGGATACAGCCAACTATGGCTACACCTTC. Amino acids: CATSRDTANYGYTF.